This entry features one TCR beta chain sequence. Its antigen is as yet unknown. The trim removed 3 bases at V and 7 bases at J, leaving 8 bases unmatched. CDR3 length equals 15 residues. Germline lookup yields CDR1 DFQATT and CDR2 SNEGSKA (reference sequence). The sample belongs to a study of Ad26.COV2.S vaccination and SARS-CoV-2 variants. Study-level background: Once, or twice with 56 days between doses, Ad26.COV2.S was given intramuscularly. Study conclusions and caveats: Considerable breadth of spike-specific CD8+ and CD4+ T cell responses has reportedly been documented following vaccination. Spike-specific TCR breadth in vaccine recipients exceeded that seen in placebo recipients.

The treatment denotes: 15 to 20 received Ad26.COV2.S at low or high dose, single or two shots; several received placebo; per-sample allocation not given. It was on day 63 after the first vaccine or placebo injection that samples were taken. The table came from immunoSEQ multiplex PCR; TCRdb's copy has only in-frame clones and leaves some out. The profile shows hundreds of thousands of clones, 80% to 90% of them singletons. The TCR comes from a person between 18 and 65 years old who received the Ad26.COV2.S COVID-19 vaccine or a placebo. Material: peripheral blood, obtained in a trial of Ad26.COV2.S vaccine versus placebo. V gene TRBV20-1 combines with J gene TRBJ1-4, with 10 bases fitting TRBD1. The CDR3 reads CSASGDRGFGEKLFF. The DNA for the CDR3 is TGCAGTGCTAGTGGGGACAGGGGATTTGGTGAAAAACTGTTTTTT.